This T cell receptor beta chain derives from a study of cytomegalovirus exposure and HLA in healthy donors. CDR3 length: 14 residues. V lost 9 bases, J lost 3 bases, and 16 bases lay in between. Germline assignment: CDR1 MNHNS and CDR2 SASEGT. This PCR relied on a set of 60 Vbeta primers and 13 Jbeta primers. Method: immunoSEQ multiplex PCR; TCRdb's copy keeps in-frame clones and lacks some. Found here are 100,000 to 150,000 clones, approximately 82% of them singletons; the top ten hold 2% to 3%. The chain is built from TRBV6-1 and TRBJ2-3, with D possibly TRBD1 on 6 matching bases. The clonotype was recovered from a man over 45 in good health and CMV-seronegative. The sample consisted of PBMCs. This chain's CDR3 is CASEIHTGTDTQYF. CDR3 coding DNA: TGTGCCAGTGAGATCCATACAGGGACAGATACGCAGTATTTT.